These 27 T cell receptor beta chains came from one sample sequenced in a study of shared clonotypes between healthy human individuals. Sequencing was performed with immunoSEQ multiplex PCR; in TCRdb, only in-frame clones are kept and a portion is missing. The sample has some 1 million clones, about three quarters seen once. The sequenced sample was memory CD4+ T cells sorted from blood. Subset denoted: CD45RA-negative fraction. The receptors derive from a man younger than 35 in good health.

The chain carries TRBV19 and TRBJ1-3; D might be TRBD1 (6 bases). CDR1 is LNHDA and CDR2 is SQIVND in the germline V gene (reference sequence). The CDR3 covers 15 residues. Trimming took 3 bases from V and 1 from J, leaving 10 bases between them. The CDR3: CASSIVGASGNTIYF. The CDR3 nucleotides read TGTGCCAGTAGTATCGTGGGGGCGTCTGGAAACACCATATATTTT.

The chain combines TRBV30 with TRBJ2-7; 9 bases align to TRBD1. This CDR3 spans 13 amino acids. Germline CDR1 reads GTSNPN; CDR2 reads SVGIG (reference sequence). The junction had 8 bases not matched to a gene; V was cut back by 3 bases and J by 8 bases. The DNA of the CDR3 is TGTGCCTGGAGCCCCGGGACAGGGAATAAGCAGTACTTC. Its translation is CAWSPGTGNKQYF.

Remarks on this clone: Other nucleotide sequences in the sample specify the same CDR3. The chain carries TRBV6-5 and TRBJ1-1, with D hard to call. Trimming left V 2 bases short and J 2 bases short, with 3 bases between. This CDR3 region has 12 residues. The germline V gene encodes CDR1 MNHEY and CDR2 SVGAGI. The CDR3 here is CASSYLNTEAFF. The CDR3 bases are TGTGCCAGCAGTTACCTAAACACTGAAGCTTTCTTT.

This chain joins TRBV4-1 and TRBJ2-6; D is perhaps TRBD1 (5 bases). Germline V gene sequence: CDR1 MGHRA, CDR2 YSYEKL. CDR3 length: 18 amino acids. Trimming took off 0 bases at V and 4 bases at J, with 16 bases between the two ends. As DNA, the CDR3 is TGCGCCAGCAGCCAAGATGAGGCAGGGTCTGCCGGGGCCAACGTCCTGACTTTC. This encodes CASSQDEAGSAGANVLTF.

The chain employs TRBV5-1 and TRBJ2-1, with TRBD1 matching 7 bases. The CDR3 covers 13 residues. Unmatched junction bases numbered 4, after V lost 2 bases and J lost 8 bases. From germline, CDR1 is SGHRS and CDR2 YFSETQ. CDR3: CASSLTGDHEQFF. The DNA for the CDR3 is TGCGCCAGCAGCTTAACAGGGGACCATGAGCAGTTCTTC.

The chain combines TRBV6-1 with TRBJ2-7; tentative D call: TRBD2 (7 bases). V was cut by 6 bases and J by 3 bases, with 18 bases left in between. The CDR3 length is 15 residues. Germline V gene data show CDR1 as MNHNS and CDR2 as SASEGT. The DNA for the CDR3 is TGTGCCAGCAGGCTACAGGGCCCGGGGGGCTACGAGCAGTACTTC. It is translated as CASRLQGPGGYEQYF.

The V call is TRBV7-6, the J call TRBJ2-7, with TRBD1 matching over 10 bases. The germline V gene has CDR1 SGHVS and CDR2 FNYEAQ. With 4 bases clipped from V and 7 bases from J, the junction kept 7 bases outside the gene matches. The CDR3 runs to 14 residues. The CDR3 nucleotides read TGTGCCAGCAGCTCCCGGGACAGGGGAGGGGAGCAGTACTTC. Protein product: CASSSRDRGGEQYF. The full variable domain, its missing parts supplied by reference TRBV7-6 and TRBJ2-7, is GAGVSQSPRYKVTKRGQDVALRCDPISGHVSLYWYRQALGQGPEFLTYFNYEAQQDKSGLPNDRFSAERPEGSISTLTIQRTEQRDSAMYRCASSSRDRGGEQYFGPGTRLTVT.

This clone appeared a few times. The genes are TRBV5-1 and TRBJ2-2, with no clear D. Per the germline V gene, CDR1 is SGHRS and CDR2 is YFSETQ. CDR3 length: 14 amino acids. Deletions cut 4 bases from V and 7 bases from J, with 14 bases between. CDR3 loop: CASSLTQKGGELFF. In nucleotides, the CDR3 is TGCGCCAGCAGCCTCACCCAGAAAGGCGGGGAGCTGTTTTTT. The entire variable domain, with the rest obtained from reference TRBV5-1 and TRBJ2-2, is as follows: KAGVTQTPRYLIKTRGQQVTLSCSPISGHRSVSWYQQTPGQGLQFLFEYFSETQRNKGNFPGRFSGRQFSNSRSEMNVSTLELGDSALYLCASSLTQKGGELFFGEGSRLTVL.

The V and J genes are TRBV7-2 and TRBJ2-7; D possibly matches TRBD1 or TRBD2 (5 bases each). V lost 0 bases, J lost 12 bases, and 24 bases lay in between. The germline V gene encodes CDR1 SGHTA and CDR2 FQGNSA. This CDR3 has 16 residues. The CDR3 bases are TGTGCCAGCAGCTTAGCCGGGGCAGTCGATAGTAGACTGAGGTACTTC. The encoded protein is CASSLAGAVDSRLRYF.

This clone has just a few counts. This chain connects TRBV5-4 to TRBJ1-1, with D hard to call. Trimming removed 4 bases at V and 1 base at J, with 11 bases between. The CDR3 loop spans 14 amino acids. Germline CDR1 is SGHNT and CDR2 is YYREEE (reference sequence). CDR3 protein: CASSPQRANTEAFF. The CDR3 nucleotides read TGTGCCAGCAGCCCCCAAAGAGCGAACACTGAAGCTTTCTTT.

J is TRBJ1-6 and V is TRBV2; 10 bases map to TRBD1. Looked up from germline, CDR1 is SNHLY and CDR2 is FYNNEI. This CDR3 comprises 15 residues. J gave up 3 bases and V 4 bases, and 0 bases lay outside the gene matches. CDR3 sequence: CASSGTGGYNSPLHF. The DNA of the CDR3 is TGTGCCAGCAGTGGGACAGGGGGCTATAATTCACCCCTCCACTTT. Drawing the rest from reference TRBV2 and TRBJ1-6, the complete variable domain is EPEVTQTPSHQVTQMGQEVILRCVPISNHLYFYWYRQILGQKVEFLVSFYNNEISEKSEIFDDQFSVERPDGSNFTLKIRSTKLEDSAMYFCASSGTGGYNSPLHFGNGTRLTVT.

This chain connects TRBV4-3 to TRBJ2-2; TRBD2 matches 8 bases. From germline, CDR1 is LGHNA and CDR2 YSLEER. There are 19 residues in the CDR3. After removal of 0 bases from V and 6 bases from J, the junction contained 15 bases not matched to a gene. As DNA, the CDR3 is TGCGCCAGCAGCCAAGATCTGCCCGGGACTAGGGGGTTCCCCGGGGAGCTGTTTTTT. As protein: CASSQDLPGTRGFPGELFF.

Only one count was recorded for this clone. The gene calls are TRBV19 and TRBJ2-7, with 9 bases fitting TRBD1. Trimming removed 4 bases from V and 5 bases from J; junction bases left unmatched: 6. This CDR3 has 14 residues. Germline assignment: CDR1 LNHDA and CDR2 SQIVND (reference sequence). The CDR3 reads CASSRRQGVNEQYF. In DNA, the CDR3 is TGTGCCAGTAGTAGAAGACAGGGGGTAAACGAGCAGTACTTC.

Points on this clone: A much more abundant neighbour one base away suggests this may be a read error. The sample holds other DNA sequences that translate to the same CDR3. This chain uses TRBV5-1 with TRBJ2-7; a weak D match, TRBD1 (5 bases). Trimming left V 0 bases short and J 2 bases short, with 6 bases between. Per germline, CDR1 SGHRS and CDR2 YFSETQ. There are 13 residues in the CDR3. The CDR3 DNA reads TGCGCCAGCAGCTTGGGCAGGGCCTACGAGCAGTACTTC. This codes for CASSLGRAYEQYF.

Turning to this clone: A much bigger clone sits one base away, suggesting this may be a read error. J is TRBJ1-3 and V is TRBV6-6; no firm D call. CDR1 is MNHNY and CDR2 is SVGAGI in the germline V gene (reference sequence). V lost 4 bases to trimming and J lost 2 bases, with 3 bases between them. This CDR3 is built from 12 residues. This CDR3 is CASSSPGNTIYF. DNA of the CDR3: TGTGCCAGCAGTTCCCCTGGAAACACCATATATTTT.

The genes are TRBV7-6 and TRBJ1-2; TRBD1 matches at 7 bases. The CDR3 is made up of 15 amino acids. Per germline, CDR1 SGHVS and CDR2 FNYEAQ. Germline trimming cut 1 base from V and 4 bases from J; bases unmatched to any gene: 6. CDR3: CASSLETGSGYGYTF. In DNA form, the CDR3 reads TGTGCCAGCAGCTTAGAGACAGGGTCAGGCTATGGCTACACCTTC. Combining the CDR3 with reference TRBV7-6 and TRBJ1-2 gives the whole variable domain GAGVSQSPRYKVTKRGQDVALRCDPISGHVSLYWYRQALGQGPEFLTYFNYEAQQDKSGLPNDRFSAERPEGSISTLTIQRTEQRDSAMYRCASSLETGSGYGYTFGSGTRLTVV.

CDR3 sequence reads: CASRLTPTGDLYGYTF. The CDR3 DNA is TGTGCCAGTAGGCTCACCCCGACGGGTGACCTGTATGGCTACACCTTC. The chain has TRBV19 and TRBJ1-2; the D is unclear. Trimming pared 6 bases from V and 5 bases from J, leaving 22 bases between. In germline, CDR1 is LNHDA, CDR2 SQIVND (reference sequence). The CDR3 has 16 amino acids.

This chain links TRBV27 with TRBJ2-3; D possibly uses TRBD1 or TRBD2 (5 bases each). The CDR3 totals 19 residues. The germline V and J ends were trimmed by 5 bases and 3 bases, with 27 bases remaining between them. Germline V lookup: CDR1 MNHEY, CDR2 SMNVEV (reference sequence). As DNA, the CDR3 is TGTGCCAGCAGTCCCCTAGAGGGGAGAAGGGGTGGGCGAACAGATACGCAGTATTTT. Amino acid sequence: CASSPLEGRRGGRTDTQYF.

This clone was counted once. V and J are TRBV7-3 and TRBJ2-5, with D unclear. Trimming removed 3 bases at V and 4 bases at J, with 12 bases between. Germline lookup yields CDR1 SGHTA and CDR2 FQGTGA. The CDR3 has 14 residues. The CDR3 spells CASSLMTLGETQYF. The CDR3, as DNA: TGTGCCAGCAGCTTGATGACCCTCGGAGAGACCCAGTACTTC.

The chain couples TRBV19 to TRBJ1-5, with a weak D call TRBD1 (5 bases). V was cut by 4 bases and J by 5 bases, with 15 bases left in between. Germline V gene data show CDR1 as LNHDA and CDR2 as SQIVND (reference sequence). This CDR3 region has 15 residues. CDR3 nucleotides: TGTGCCAGTAGTAGCAGGGATTTTGGAGATCAGCCCCAGCATTTT. Translating it yields CASSSRDFGDQPQHF.

This chain connects TRBV6-1 to TRBJ2-1, with 9 bases fitting TRBD2. This CDR3 has 13 amino acids. V dropped 7 bases and J dropped 9; count of bases not matched to a gene: 7. CDR1 MNHNS and CDR2 SASEGT come from the germline V gene. For the CDR3, the DNA is TGTGCCAGCATAGCGGGGGCCACCTCTGAGCAGTTCTTC. This encodes CASIAGATSEQFF.

The chain couples TRBV27 to TRBJ1-5; a weak D match, TRBD1 (5 bases). V was shortened by 5 bases and J by 7 bases, with 15 bases between the two germline ends. CDR3 length: 14 amino acids. Germline V CDR1 and CDR2: MNHEY, SMNVEV (reference sequence). In nucleotides, the CDR3 is TGTGCCAGCAGTCCGACATGGGGCGGCCAGCCCCAGCATTTT. It yields the protein CASSPTWGGQPQHF.

This clone appeared a few times. The same CDR3 can be traced to other DNA sequences in this sample. The chain employs TRBV27 and TRBJ2-7; perhaps TRBD1 as D (5 bases). Germline V gene sequence: CDR1 MNHEY, CDR2 SMNVEV (reference sequence). The CDR3 is made up of 14 amino acids. Trimming removed 1 base at V and 2 bases at J, with 9 bases between. CDR3 in amino acids: CASSLFRDPYEQYF. Written as DNA, the CDR3 is TGTGCCAGCAGTTTATTCAGGGATCCCTACGAGCAGTACTTC.

This sequence joins TRBV6-4 and TRBJ1-2; tentatively, D is TRBD1 (5 bases). CDR1 MRHNA and CDR2 SNTAGT come from the germline V gene. V dropped 8 bases and J dropped 3 bases, with 19 bases sitting between them. The CDR3 is made up of 15 amino acids. The CDR3 protein is CASSTPSGYDYGYTF. DNA of the CDR3: TGTGCCAGCTCGACACCCTCAGGGTATGACTATGGCTACACCTTC.

This chain connects TRBV14 to TRBJ1-3; the match to TRBD1 covers 7 bases. The V and J ends lost 3 bases and 2 bases, in that order; junction bases with no gene match: 4. Per the germline V gene, CDR1 is SGHDN and CDR2 is FVKESK. The CDR3 sequence is 15 residues long. The CDR3, as DNA: TGTGCCAGCAGCCAGACGACAGGGACTGGAAACACCATATATTTT. Translated: CASSQTTGTGNTIYF.

The chain links TRBV5-4 to TRBJ1-1, with D uncertain. Per the germline V gene, CDR1 is SGHNT and CDR2 is YYREEE (reference sequence). CDR3 size: 14 residues. With 0 bases removed from V and 0 bases from J, the gap between germline ends came to 6 bases. CDR3 sequence: CASSLDGLNTEAFF. In DNA, the CDR3 is TGTGCCAGCAGCTTGGACGGGTTGAACACTGAAGCTTTCTTT.

This clone has a count of ten or more. The chain uses TRBV15 and TRBJ2-3, with a weak D call TRBD2 (5 bases). Germline CDR1 reads LNHNV; CDR2 reads YYDKDF (reference sequence). Trimming took off 1 base at V and 2 bases at J, with 10 bases between the two ends. The CDR3 is 15 residues long. The CDR3 loop reads CATSRGEGYTDTQYF. DNA of the CDR3: TGTGCCACCAGCAGAGGTGAGGGATACACAGATACGCAGTATTTT.